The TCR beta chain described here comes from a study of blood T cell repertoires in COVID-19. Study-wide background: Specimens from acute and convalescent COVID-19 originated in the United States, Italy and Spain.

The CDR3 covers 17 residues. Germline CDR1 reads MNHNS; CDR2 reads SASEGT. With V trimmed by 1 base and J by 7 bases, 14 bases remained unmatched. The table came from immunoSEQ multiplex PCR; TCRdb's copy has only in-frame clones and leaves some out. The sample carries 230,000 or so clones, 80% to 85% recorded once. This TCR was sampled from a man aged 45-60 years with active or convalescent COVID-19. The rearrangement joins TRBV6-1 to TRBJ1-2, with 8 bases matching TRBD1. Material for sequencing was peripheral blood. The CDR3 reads CASSEGPASGGVTGYTF. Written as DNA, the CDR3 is TGTGCCAGCAGTGAAGGTCCGGCGTCAGGGGGCGTAACTGGCTACACCTTC.